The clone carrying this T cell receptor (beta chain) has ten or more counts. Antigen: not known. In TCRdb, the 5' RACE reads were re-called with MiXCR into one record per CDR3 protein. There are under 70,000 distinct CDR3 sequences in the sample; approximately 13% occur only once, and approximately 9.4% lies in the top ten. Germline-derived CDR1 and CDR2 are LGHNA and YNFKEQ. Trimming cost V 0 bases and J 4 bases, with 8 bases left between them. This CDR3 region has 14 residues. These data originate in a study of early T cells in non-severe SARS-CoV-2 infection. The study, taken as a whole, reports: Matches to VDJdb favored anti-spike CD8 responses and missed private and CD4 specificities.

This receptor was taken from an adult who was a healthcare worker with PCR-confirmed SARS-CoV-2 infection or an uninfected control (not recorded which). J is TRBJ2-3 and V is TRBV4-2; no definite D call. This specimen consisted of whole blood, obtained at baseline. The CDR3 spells CASSQDSAPDTQYF. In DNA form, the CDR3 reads TGTGCCAGCAGCCAAGACTCGGCCCCAGATACGCAGTATTTT.